This T cell receptor (beta chain) stems from a study of cytomegalovirus exposure and HLA in healthy donors. General study findings and limits: Reports credit the classifier with highly specific, highly sensitive diagnosis of cytomegalovirus status.

This clone was detected once. Its antigen is undetermined. A multiplex PCR was run with 60 Vbeta primers and 13 Jbeta primers. Sequenced by immunoSEQ multiplex PCR; TCRdb stores in-frame clones only, minus some. The table records about 130,000 clones, 75% to 80% of them present only once. Sequenced input: PBMCs. The receptor comes from a man in his thirties or forties in good health and CMV-seronegative.

As DNA, the CDR3 is TGCGCCAGCAGCTTTCAACCCTCCGGGACTAATTACGAGCAGTACTTC. Residues: CASSFQPSGTNYEQYF. The chain carries TRBV5-1 and TRBJ2-7; 7 positions agree with TRBD2. In germline, CDR1 is SGHRS, CDR2 YFSETQ. The CDR3 spans 16 residues. J lost 4 bases, V lost 2 bases, and 12 bases had no gene match.